Sequencing of this TCR beta chain was carried out in a study of shared clonotypes between healthy human individuals. Study-wide results and limits: Shared clonotypes: about 5.3% naive CD4, roughly 3.8% naive CD8, over 2% memory CD4, around 0.4% memory CD8.

CDR1 is SGHRS and CDR2 is YFSETQ in the germline V gene. This CDR3 is built from 17 residues. The junction had 4 bases not matched to a gene; V was cut back by 0 bases and J by 0 bases. This table comes from immunoSEQ multiplex PCR, and its TCRdb copy is limited to in-frame clones, with some not included. The sample includes some 2,000,000 clones, almost 96% of them seen just once. Concerning this clone: Its antigen is undetermined.

This receptor was identified in a man between 18 and 29 years old in good health. This rearrangement joins TRBV5-1 to TRBJ1-4, with 8 nucleotides matching TRBD1. Sample: naive CD4+ T cells sorted from blood. Subset described: CD45RA+ positively selected. The CDR3 DNA reads as TGCGCCAGCAGCTTGGGACAGGGGCTAGCAACTAATGAAAAACTGTTTTTT. This codes for CASSLGQGLATNEKLFF. The complete variable domain, with remaining parts taken from reference TRBV5-1 and TRBJ1-4, reads KAGVTQTPRYLIKTRGQQVTLSCSPISGHRSVSWYQQTPGQGLQFLFEYFSETQRNKGNFPGRFSGRQFSNSRSEMNVSTLELGDSALYLCASSLGQGLATNEKLFFGSGTQLSVL.